This T cell receptor beta chain derives from a study of blood T cell repertoires in COVID-19. Study-level background: Researchers got acute and convalescent COVID-19 samples from the United States, Italy and Spain. PBMCs, B-cell-depleted T cells, or T cells were the source of the cDNA or gDNA that made up the material.

This CDR3 has 13 amino acids. In germline, CDR1 is SEHNR, CDR2 FQNEAQ (reference sequence). Trimming removed 7 bases from V and 0 bases from J, with 8 bases in between. In the authors' methods: Amplification from reference gene primers served as the basis for estimated nucleated cell counts. The data were produced by immunoSEQ multiplex PCR, yet TCRdb's version contains in-frame clones alone and is incomplete. That table is the source of V, J and clone size, and D and trimming were worked out from the DNA. The table includes about 39,000 clones, roughly 94% detected once. The clonotype originates from a human donor with active COVID-19. The donor label of this sample is uncertain. Sample: peripheral blood. The gene calls are TRBV7-9 and TRBJ2-3, with a weak D call TRBD1 (6 bases). In nucleotides, the CDR3 is TGTGCCAGCATTCAGGGGAGCACAGATACGCAGTATTTT. Amino acid sequence: CASIQGSTDTQYF. The complete variable domain, with remaining parts taken from reference TRBV7-9 and TRBJ2-3, reads DTGVSQNPRHKITKRGQNVTFRCDPISEHNRLYWYRQTLGQGPEFLTYFQNEAQLEKSRLLSDRFSAERPKGSFSTLEIQRTEQGDSAMYLCASIQGSTDTQYFGPGTRLTVL.